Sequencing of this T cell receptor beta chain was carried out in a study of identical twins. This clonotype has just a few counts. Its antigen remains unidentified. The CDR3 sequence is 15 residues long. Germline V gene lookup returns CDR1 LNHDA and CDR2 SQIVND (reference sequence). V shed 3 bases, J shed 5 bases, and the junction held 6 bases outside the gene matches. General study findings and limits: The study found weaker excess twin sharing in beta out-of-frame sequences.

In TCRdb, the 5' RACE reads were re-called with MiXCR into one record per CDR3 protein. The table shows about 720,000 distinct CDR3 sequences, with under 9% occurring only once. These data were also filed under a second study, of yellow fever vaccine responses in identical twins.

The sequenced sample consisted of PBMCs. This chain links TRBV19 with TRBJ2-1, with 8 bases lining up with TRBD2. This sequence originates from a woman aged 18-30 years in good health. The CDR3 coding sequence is TGTGCCAGTAGTATCCGGGAGGGCCGCCACAATGAGCAGTTCTTC. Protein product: CASSIREGRHNEQFF.